This TCR beta chain was identified in a study of blood T cells in healthy people across ages. Study outcomes and limitations: Unknown donor CMV status possibly confounded expanded clonotype changes.

Then a second PCR, running roughly 7 to 12 cycles, was carried out with a sample-barcoded 5' primer and a J-beta primer mix. TCRdb called the 5' RACE reads again in MiXCR, with one record for every CDR3 protein. The sample comprises around 1,000,000 distinct CDR3 sequences, roughly 24% of which are singletons, and 0.75% rests with the top ten. This CDR3 is 18 amino acids long. J lost 3 bases, V lost 6 bases, and 13 bases had no gene match. This clonotype was observed a few times. Its antigen is unknown. In addition, the sample was reused for a study of T cells of mothers and their children.

The sequenced sample was blood. This TCR derives from a girl aged 2 to 10 in good health. The chain recombines TRBV12-3 or TRBV12-4 with TRBJ1-4, with 10 bases lining up with TRBD1. CDR3 DNA sequence: TGTGCCAGCAGATTGGGACAGGGGTATTCGATGGCTAATGAAAAACTGTTTTTT. Amino acids: CASRLGQGYSMANEKLFF.